Listed below are T cell receptor beta chains from one sample, sequenced in a study of blood T cell repertoires in COVID-19. Sequencing used immunoSEQ multiplex PCR; TCRdb keeps in-frame clones, though not all of them. The sample shows tens of thousands of clones, around 86% of them seen only once. Specimen: peripheral blood. These receptors originate from a man in his fifties or sixties with active COVID-19. CDR3s include the opening cysteine and the closing phenylalanine or tryptophan. Fields, in order: V gene, D gene, clone size, J gene, CDR3 protein, CDR3 DNA. The D gene is left open where the match is weak. Clone size is given for some rows only: seen once, a few or many times, or a class if the clone is expanded.

V gene: TRBV7-7; D gene: TRBD2; clone size: -; J gene: TRBJ2-1; CDR3 protein: CASSSFGGGLNEQFF; CDR3 DNA: TGTGCCAGCAGCTCCTTCGGGGGGGGTCTCAATGAGCAGTTCTTC
V gene: TRBV28; D gene: TRBD2; clone size: -; J gene: TRBJ2-1; CDR3 protein: CASSVSTSGVYNEQFF; CDR3 DNA: TGTGCCAGCAGTGTATCAACTAGCGGAGTTTACAATGAGCAGTTCTTC
V gene: TRBV9; D gene: TRBD1; clone size: -; J gene: TRBJ1-5; CDR3 protein: CASSVGQGGSQPQHF; CDR3 DNA: TGTGCCAGCAGCGTAGGACAGGGAGGTAGTCAGCCCCAGCATTTT
V gene: TRBV24-1; D gene: TRBD1; clone size: -; J gene: TRBJ1-1; CDR3 protein: CATRPDGDRANTEAFF; CDR3 DNA: TGTGCCACCAGACCCGACGGGGACAGGGCCAACACTGAAGCTTTCTTT
V gene: TRBV6-8; D gene: -; clone size: -; J gene: TRBJ1-3; CDR3 protein: CASRLPGHENTIYF; CDR3 DNA: TGTGCCAGCAGATTACCGGGACATGAGAACACCATATATTTT
V gene: TRBV9; D gene: TRBD2; clone size: -; J gene: TRBJ2-1; CDR3 protein: CASSVSGRVNEQFF; CDR3 DNA: TGTGCCAGCAGCGTTAGCGGGCGGGTCAATGAGCAGTTCTTC
V gene: TRBV6-1; D gene: -; clone size: -; J gene: TRBJ2-1; CDR3 protein: CASSEEPHGGEQFF; CDR3 DNA: TGTGCCAGCAGTGAAGAACCGCACGGAGGTGAGCAGTTCTTC
V gene: TRBV10-2; D gene: TRBD1; clone size: -; J gene: TRBJ2-4; CDR3 protein: CASTKGAAKNIQYF; CDR3 DNA: TGCGCCAGCACAAAGGGGGCGGCCAAAAACATTCAGTACTTC
V gene: TRBV7-2; D gene: -; clone size: once; J gene: TRBJ2-5; CDR3 protein: CASSYPGTPGETQYF; CDR3 DNA: TGTGCCAGCAGCTATCCCGGGACACCTGGGGAGACCCAGTACTTC
V gene: TRBV19; D gene: TRBD2; clone size: -; J gene: TRBJ2-7; CDR3 protein: CASRIGVAGASYEQYF; CDR3 DNA: TGTGCCAGTAGGATAGGAGTAGCGGGTGCATCCTACGAGCAGTACTTC